Sequencing of this T cell receptor beta chain was carried out in a study of tumor-infiltrating lymphocytes in primary liver carcinoma. On the study more broadly: Men and women, 30 to 69 years of age, made up the patients. Study-level points and caveats: The study found tumor-adjacent and tumor-blood pairs overlapped less than tumor region pairs.

About this clonotype itself: Its antigen is not known. This CDR3 fails to terminate in the conserved phenylalanine or tryptophan, so it likely reflects a read error.

TCR beta cDNA came from about 0.45 ug total RNA, primed with a constant-region primer. Library construction for TCR beta comprised three nested multiplex PCR rounds performed with slightly modified ARM-PCR. A C-beta reverse primer was combined with TRBV1-TRBV30 forward primers in the first two PCR rounds, and each round had approximately 9 cycles. TCRdb analysed the multiplex PCR reads with MiXCR anew, one entry per CDR3 protein. The sample includes roughly 120,000 distinct CDR3 sequences, 64% seen only once; the top ten take more than 7%. Total RNA and DNA came together from around 20-30 mg of bulk tissue without cell sorting. Sampling was performed at five separate regions of each tumor. The CDR3 is 15 residues long.

Sequences were obtained from liver tumor tissue from sampling region 3. This sample's subset: tumor region T3, left-lateral pole. The rearrangement links TRBV12-3 or TRBV12-4 to TRBJ2-1; 7 bases match TRBD2. The TCR comes from a woman aged 55-70 years with primary liver carcinoma and hepatitis B virus infection. CDR3: CAGSFREGSYNEQFL. Here the CDR3 DNA reads TGTGCCGGCAGTTTCAGGGAGGGCTCCTACAATGAGCAGTTCCTC.